This T cell receptor beta chain was identified during a study of T cell responses to AZD1222 COVID-19 vaccine. The protocol was immunoSEQ multiplex PCR, while the TCRdb copy is restricted to in-frame clones and leaves out a portion. This repertoire shows 100,000 to 120,000 clones, over 85% found once; its top ten account for roughly 14%. This CDR3 contains 15 residues. From germline, CDR1 is LGHDT and CDR2 YNNKEL (reference sequence). Trimming removed 1 base at V and 2 bases at J, with 9 bases between. This material consisted of peripheral blood, taken 28 days after the second AZD1222 dose. This clonotype was sampled from an adult who received the AZD1222 COVID-19 vaccine. The chain uses TRBV3-1 (or the pseudogene TRBV3-2) and TRBJ1-5, with D tentatively TRBD1 (5 bases). CDR3: CASSQGQGGNQPQHF. As DNA, the CDR3 is TGTGCCAGCAGCCAAGGGCAGGGTGGCAATCAGCCCCAGCATTTT.